This T cell receptor beta chain emerged from a study of blood T cell repertoires in COVID-19. Study background: T cells, B-cell-depleted T cells, or PBMCs supplied cDNA or gDNA.

Germline values: CDR1 SEHNR, CDR2 FQNEAQ (reference sequence). The CDR3 is 15 residues long. V gave up 3 bases and J gave up 3 bases, with 15 bases separating them. In the source study's methods: Nucleated cell number was recorded as an estimate derived from reference gene primer amplification. Some clones are missing from TCRdb's copy, which holds only in-frame ones; the method was immunoSEQ multiplex PCR. Clonal size and the V and J genes are those of that table, whereas D and trimming came from the DNA. The table includes 120,000 to 150,000 clones, 85% to 90% detected once. Material for sequencing was peripheral blood. This sequence was found in a human donor in a cohort sampled during active COVID-19. This chain joins TRBV7-9 and TRBJ2-7; possibly TRBD1 for D (7 bases). The CDR3 nucleotides read TGTGCCAGCAGCTTTGCGGGACAGTTATACTACGAGCAGTACTTC. It codes for CASSFAGQLYYEQYF.